A single sample is the source of the 28 T cell receptor beta chains below, sequenced in a study of blood T cell repertoires in COVID-19. The data were produced by immunoSEQ multiplex PCR, yet TCRdb's version contains in-frame clones alone and is incomplete. The table shows 300,000 to 400,000 clones, with 85% to 90% occurring only once. The sample comprised PBMCs or T cells enriched from blood (not recorded which). These TCRs come from a woman in her twenties or thirties with acute COVID-19.

This rearrangement joins TRBV27 to TRBJ2-5, with 9 positions matching TRBD1. J was trimmed by 2 bases and V by 5 bases; bases with no gene match: 6. The CDR3 loop spans 15 amino acids. Germline V gene lookup returns CDR1 MNHEY and CDR2 SMNVEV (reference sequence). The CDR3 DNA follows: TGTGCCAGCAGTCGCGGGACAGGGATTCAAGAGACCCAGTACTTC. Protein: CASSRGTGIQETQYF.

This clone was counted once. The chain has TRBV7-2 and TRBJ1-5; D ambiguous. Trimming left V 6 bases short and J 1 base short, with 7 bases between. Germline assignment: CDR1 SGHTA and CDR2 FQGNSA. CDR3 length equals 13 residues. The DNA for the CDR3 is TGTGCCAGCAGTATTTCGAGCAATCAGCCCCAGCATTTT. Translation: CASSISSNQPQHF.

This clone was detected a few times. The chain uses TRBV3-1 (or the pseudogene TRBV3-2) and TRBJ1-1; D is unresolved. With 3 bases removed from V and 9 bases from J, the gap between germline ends came to 17 bases. The length of the CDR3 is 14 residues. Germline V gene sequence: CDR1 LGHDT, CDR2 YNNKEL (reference sequence). CDR3 in amino acids: CASSHHAPGSQAFF. The CDR3, as DNA: TGTGCCAGCAGCCATCACGCACCCGGGAGTCAAGCTTTCTTT.

The rearrangement links TRBV5-1 to TRBJ1-5; 10 nucleotides line up with TRBD1. CDR3 size: 15 residues. With 0 bases clipped from V and 4 bases from J, the junction kept 1 base outside the gene matches. Germline V gene lookup returns CDR1 SGHRS and CDR2 YFSETQ. The CDR3 DNA reads as TGCGCCAGCAGCTTGGAGGGACAGGGGAATCAGCCCCAGCATTTT. Its protein is CASSLEGQGNQPQHF.

The chain is built from TRBV12-5 and TRBJ2-1; tentatively, D is TRBD2 (7 bases). The CDR3 is 11 amino acids. Germline V lookup: CDR1 LGHNT, CDR2 FRNRAP. Trimming left V 9 bases short and J 8 bases short, with 11 bases between. CDR3 region: CASVGGHEQFF. CDR3 coding DNA: TGTGCTAGCGTGGGGGGGCATGAGCAGTTCTTC.

The rearrangement links TRBV9 to TRBJ2-3; 11 bases map to TRBD2. V lost 4 bases, J lost 2 bases, and 12 bases stayed unmatched. Germline CDR1 and CDR2: SGDLS and YYNGEE. This CDR3 contains 18 residues. CDR3 in DNA: TGTGCCAGCAGCCCGCGGGGTAGCGGGGGGGCCTTCACAGATACGCAGTATTTT. Protein: CASSPRGSGGAFTDTQYF.

A word on this clone: Other DNA sequences in this specimen translate into the identical CDR3. CDR3 sequence (DNA): TGCGCCAGCAGCAGGGACACCAGCTCCTACGAGCAGTACTTC. Protein product: CASSRDTSSYEQYF. The chain uses TRBV5-1 and TRBJ2-7, with a weak D call TRBD1 (6 bases). CDR3 size: 14 residues. Germline CDR1 SGHRS, CDR2 YFSETQ. The germline V and J ends were trimmed by 4 bases and 0 bases, with 11 bases remaining between them.

The V and J genes are TRBV7-2 and TRBJ1-1; a possible D gene is TRBD1 (5 bases). The CDR3 sequence is 14 residues long. Germline V gives CDR1 SGHTA, CDR2 FQGNSA. Trimming removed 7 bases from V and 3 bases from J, with 15 bases in between. CDR3 loop: CASKWTGGYTEAFF. The CDR3 nucleotides are TGTGCCAGCAAATGGACCGGGGGGTACACTGAAGCTTTCTTT.

The CDR3 sequence: CASSEIGASNQPQHF. CDR3 sequence (DNA): TGTGCCAGCAGTGAAATTGGGGCGTCGAATCAGCCCCAGCATTTT. The V call is TRBV2, the J call TRBJ1-5, with D maybe TRBD1 (5 bases). V gave up 2 bases and J gave up 4 bases, with 12 bases separating them. Germline CDR1 SNHLY, CDR2 FYNNEI. The CDR3 runs to 15 residues.

CDR3 bases: TGTGCCAGTGCCAATCGGGTCAGGGCGGAATATGGCTACACCTTC. Its translation is CASANRVRAEYGYTF. This chain joins TRBV19 and TRBJ1-2; weak D call: TRBD1 (5 bases). Trimming took 8 bases from V and 5 from J, leaving 21 bases between them. This CDR3 region has 15 residues. Germline V gene lookup returns CDR1 LNHDA and CDR2 SQIVND (reference sequence).

The genes are TRBV9 and TRBJ2-5; D possibly corresponds to TRBD2 (7 bases). V gave up 3 bases and J gave up 1 base, with 10 bases separating them. Germline values: CDR1 SGDLS, CDR2 YYNGEE. This CDR3 region has 14 residues. CDR3 in amino acids: CASSAGGSQETQYF. The CDR3 nucleotides read TGTGCCAGCAGCGCGGGGGGCTCCCAAGAGACCCAGTACTTC.

The rearrangement uses TRBV7-9 and TRBJ2-3, with 7 bases matching TRBD1. V lost 5 bases and J lost 3; bases outside the gene matches: 11. CDR3 length equals 16 residues. The germline gives CDR1 SEHNR, CDR2 FQNEAQ (reference sequence). The CDR3 reads CASSKTAGQATDTQYF. The DNA of the CDR3 is TGTGCCAGCAGCAAAACAGCTGGACAGGCAACAGATACGCAGTATTTT.

This clone was seen a single time. CDR3 amino acids: CASSLAGQAYGYTF. CDR3 nucleotide sequence: TGTGCCAGCAGCTTGGCGGGACAGGCGTATGGCTACACCTTC. The chain carries TRBV5-5 and TRBJ1-2; the match to TRBD1 covers 8 bases. V shed 0 bases, J shed 5 bases, and the junction held 3 bases outside the gene matches. Germline V gives CDR1 SGHKS, CDR2 YYEKEE (reference sequence). This CDR3 region has 14 residues.

The V and J genes are TRBV5-1 and TRBJ1-1, with D hard to call. Germline V CDR1 and CDR2: SGHRS, YFSETQ. Deletions cut 0 bases from V and 0 bases from J, with 9 bases between. This CDR3 has 15 amino acids. The DNA for the CDR3 is TGCGCCAGCAGCTTGGACCTTTCGGTGAACACTGAAGCTTTCTTT. This translates into CASSLDLSVNTEAFF. Using reference TRBV5-1 and TRBJ1-1 for the parts outside the CDR3, the full variable domain is KAGVTQTPRYLIKTRGQQVTLSCSPISGHRSVSWYQQTPGQGLQFLFEYFSETQRNKGNFPGRFSGRQFSNSRSEMNVSTLELGDSALYLCASSLDLSVNTEAFFGQGTRLTVV.

The rearrangement joins TRBV15 to TRBJ1-3; no clear D gene. The germline V gene encodes CDR1 LNHNV and CDR2 YYDKDF (reference sequence). The CDR3 sequence is 14 residues long. V dropped 0 bases and J dropped 0 bases, with 3 bases sitting between them. The chain's CDR3 is CATSRDNSGNTIYF. The CDR3 DNA follows: TGTGCCACCAGCAGAGATAACTCTGGAAACACCATATATTTT.

This clone was seen more than once but under ten times. The chain recombines TRBV7-6 with TRBJ1-3; tentative D call: TRBD1 (5 bases). The V end lost 5 bases, the J end lost 3 bases, and 11 bases lay between the germline ends. Germline V gene lookup returns CDR1 SGHVS and CDR2 FNYEAQ. CDR3 length: 14 amino acids. The CDR3 DNA follows: TGTGCCAGCAGCCCCGGCGGGGGTGGAAACACCATATATTTT. Translation gives CASSPGGGGNTIYF.

The rearrangement uses TRBV2 and TRBJ1-5, with D possibly being TRBD1 (6 bases). The CDR3 has 13 amino acids. V lost 7 bases to trimming and J lost 3 bases, with 10 bases between them. Germline V gene sequence: CDR1 SNHLY, CDR2 FYNNEI. Here the CDR3 reads CASIQGLNQPQHF. For the CDR3, the DNA is TGTGCCAGCATTCAGGGGCTCAATCAGCCCCAGCATTTT.

The CDR3 loop reads CASSLGGGPNYGYTF. CDR3 nucleotides: TGTGCCAGCAGCTTAGGTGGAGGGCCAAACTATGGCTACACCTTC. This rearrangement joins TRBV7-2 to TRBJ1-2; D gene uncertain. This CDR3 spans 15 amino acids. Germline lookup yields CDR1 SGHTA and CDR2 FQGNSA. V shed 1 base and J shed 2 bases, with 11 bases lying between them.

The chain employs TRBV11-2 and TRBJ2-3; 14 nucleotides align to TRBD2. Germline V CDR1 and CDR2: SGHAT, FQNNGV. This CDR3 comprises 19 residues. The V gene end was trimmed by 8 bases and the J gene end by 2 bases; junction bases not matched to a gene: 15. Here the CDR3 reads CASRGGGTSGGATTDTQYF. The CDR3 nucleotides are TGTGCCAGCCGAGGAGGGGGGACTAGCGGGGGTGCGACCACAGATACGCAGTATTTT.

The chain is built from TRBV7-3 and TRBJ2-6, with D possibly matching TRBD1 (5 bases). V gave up 1 base and J gave up 1 base, with 14 bases separating them. CDR3 size: 18 residues. The germline V gene encodes CDR1 SGHTA and CDR2 FQGTGA. CDR3 nucleotides: TGTGCCAGCAGCTTAAACGACAGAAGAAATTCTGGGGCCAACGTCCTGACTTTC. This encodes CASSLNDRRNSGANVLTF.

This chain connects TRBV2 to TRBJ1-1; TRBD1 agrees at 7 bases. Germline V gives CDR1 SNHLY, CDR2 FYNNEI. V was clipped by 6 bases and J by 6 bases; unmatched bases: 4. CDR3 length: 12 amino acids. CDR3 sequence (DNA): TGTGCCAGCAGGACAGGGATCGCTGAAGCTTTCTTT. Encoded protein: CASRTGIAEAFF.

The chain's CDR3 is CASGAFGTEAFF. CDR3 DNA: TGTGCTAGTGGTGCCTTCGGCACTGAAGCTTTCTTT. The chain carries TRBV12-5 and TRBJ1-1; D is unclear. Looked up from germline, CDR1 is LGHNT and CDR2 is FRNRAP. This CDR3 is built from 12 residues. Trimming removed 5 bases from V and 4 bases from J, with 8 bases in between.

The chain employs TRBV5-1 and TRBJ1-2, with TRBD1 matching over 8 bases. Germline trimming cut 5 bases from V and 3 bases from J; bases unmatched to any gene: 9. Germline V gene lookup returns CDR1 SGHRS and CDR2 YFSETQ. The CDR3 totals 15 residues. The CDR3 bases are TGCGCCAGCAGGGATGGGACAGGAGCCTACTATGGCTACACCTTC. It is translated as CASRDGTGAYYGYTF.

Written as DNA, the CDR3 is TGTGCCAGCAGCTTAGAAGGGACAGTAGGATCCTACGAGCAGTACTTC. As protein: CASSLEGTVGSYEQYF. The chain is built from TRBV7-2 and TRBJ2-7; 7 bases match TRBD1. This CDR3 is 16 amino acids long. V lost 1 base, J lost 1 base, and 7 bases stayed unmatched. Germline V gene lookup returns CDR1 SGHTA and CDR2 FQGNSA.

The genes are TRBV4-2 and TRBJ2-7; D might be TRBD1 (6 bases). V was cut by 0 bases and J by 3 bases, with 12 bases left in between. The CDR3 contains 15 residues. In germline, CDR1 is LGHNA, CDR2 YNFKEQ. As DNA, the CDR3 is TGTGCCAGCAGCCAAGAAATAGGGGGTATCTACGAGCAGTACTTC. Its translation: CASSQEIGGIYEQYF.

V is TRBV19 and J is TRBJ2-7; 8 bases agree with TRBD1. CDR1 is LNHDA and CDR2 is SQIVND in the germline V gene (reference sequence). The ends lost 6 bases at V and 4 bases at J; junction bases unmatched: 8. The CDR3 is 14 amino acids. CDR3 residues: CASRADRASYEQYF. The DNA of the CDR3 is TGTGCCAGTAGGGCGGACAGGGCCTCATACGAGCAGTACTTC.

V usage is TRBV10-3 and J usage is TRBJ2-7, with 14 bases matching TRBD2. This CDR3 region has 16 residues. J lost 4 bases, V lost 2 bases, and 4 bases had no gene match. In germline, CDR1 is ENHRY, CDR2 SYGVKD. For the CDR3, the DNA is TGTGCCATCAGTGAGCGTCGGACTAGCGGGGGGTACGAGCAGTACTTC. It encodes CAISERRTSGGYEQYF.

The chain links TRBV5-6 to TRBJ1-2; 8 positions agree with TRBD1. Germline CDR1 SGHDT, CDR2 YYEEEE. Unmatched junction bases numbered 5, after V lost 1 base and J lost 6 bases. The CDR3 is 14 amino acids. The CDR3 bases are TGTGCCAGCAGCTTGCCGGACAGGGTCCATGGCTACACCTTC. It specifies CASSLPDRVHGYTF.